This T cell receptor beta chain came from a study of response to subunit inactivated influenza vaccine. TCRdb redid the calling of the RT-PCR reads with MiXCR, one entry per CDR3 protein. The table has around 600,000 distinct CDR3 sequences, approximately 11% seen once. This clonotype was seen at least ten times. Looked up from germline, CDR1 is SGHVS and CDR2 is FQNEAQ. The J segment lost 4 bases and the V segment lost 2 bases, leaving 10 bases of the junction unmatched. The length of the CDR3 is 17 residues. This sample was shared with a second study, whose subject was T cells expressing NK-cell markers. This second report adds: 5'RACE template switching with UMIs produced the TCR beta cDNA. Sequenced donors, eight in total, included seven who were HCMV-seropositive and one who was seronegative. Each of about six donors carried dominant NKG2C+ clonotypes accounting for roughly 1.0-7.5% of CD8+ T cells.

The clonotype comes from a man aged 45-65 years who received an inactivated influenza vaccine. The chain joins TRBV7-8 to TRBJ2-1; TRBD1 agrees at 8 bases. The source was PBMCs from blood, collected on the day of vaccination. The CDR3 reads CASSLRTGRYGYNEQFF. In DNA, the CDR3 is TGTGCCAGCAGCTTAAGGACAGGGCGATACGGGTACAATGAGCAGTTCTTC.